The present T cell receptor (beta chain) was sequenced within a study of T cell responses to AZD1222 COVID-19 vaccine. Across the whole study: Second-dose timings of about 4 or about 12 weeks were pooled.

This clone was detected once. No antigen is known for it. This table comes from immunoSEQ multiplex PCR, and its TCRdb copy is limited to in-frame clones, with some not included. Among around 180,000 clones listed, 70% to 90% were seen once. Study observations and caveats: Just a handful of people given AZD1222 tested seropositive at baseline. It was only after the peak T cell response that any repertoires were sampled.

V gave up 11 bases and J gave up 0 bases; unmatched junction bases: 3. CDR1 and CDR2 (germline): SNHLY, FYNNEI. This CDR3 has 12 residues. This TCR derives from an adult in good health. Sample: peripheral blood, taken on day 0 of AZD1222 vaccination. The chain combines TRBV2 with TRBJ2-7; 8 nucleotides match TRBD2. CDR3 sequence (DNA): TGTGCCGATAGCGGGAACTCCTACGAGCAGTACTTC. It yields the protein CADSGNSYEQYF.